This T cell receptor (beta chain) appears in the sequencing data of a study of regulatory T cells in long-lasting Graves disease (dated by TCRdb to about 2021). About the full investigation: Persistent Graves' disease was defined as persistently positive TSH receptor autoantibodies together with antithyroid drug treatment for over 5 years. Patients with persistent Graves' disease were compared with patients with newly diagnosed Graves' disease using TCR sequencing and RNA sequencing of peripheral blood. The study took place in China and was registered as a clinical trial. A total of roughly 35 samples underwent TCR sequencing: about 13 from persistent and around 20 from newly diagnosed Graves' disease patients. Antithyroid drugs had been taken for roughly 10 years on average by persistent Graves' disease patients in the clinical cohort. What the study reported, not specific to this receptor: Persistent disease showed preferential use of TRBV28, TRBJ1-2 and TRBJ2-5, whereas newly diagnosed disease favored TRBV20-1 and TRBJ2-1. Persistent Graves' disease patients showed lower TCR Shannon entropy and fewer highly expanded clones than newly diagnosed patients, suggesting clonal expansion. Only peripheral blood was studied, because thyroid tissue, the primary lesion, was inaccessible. Sequencing and analysis were restricted to the TCR beta chain. A larger number of public clonotypes was shared among persistent patients (around 3,000) than among newly diagnosed patients (approximately 1,000). As a limitation, the authors acknowledged that the small sample size may reduce accuracy.

Explained via the paper, the time point label denotes: persistent/refractory GD, antithyroid drugs over 5 years with positive TRAb. For both TCR sequencing and RNA sequencing, RNA was extracted from PBMCs in TRIzol. The diagnosis of Graves' disease was made according to American Thyroid Association guidelines. The patients came from an endocrinology department in Xi'an, China. Each patient gave about 10 milliliters of peripheral blood, collected in an EDTA anticoagulant tube. PBMCs were isolated by Ficoll Paque Plus density gradient separation without further T cell sorting. An Agilent 2100 Bioanalyzer and agarose gel were used to check RNA quality, while a NanoDrop 2000 measured RNA concentration. The CDR3 measures 15 amino acids from cysteine to phenylalanine. Of all the DNA, just the CDR3 is kept, 45 bases in frame from base 1. The V end loses 4 bases and the J end loses 6 bases, and a stretch of 19 bases separates them. The germline V gene encodes CDR1 MNHEY and CDR2 SVGEGT.

Libraries were made using multiplex PCR. Sequencing relied on an Illumina HiSeq 4000. iRepertoire HTBI primers and Arm-PCR amplification of CDR3 regions were used to construct TCR beta libraries. Before sequencing, the PCR products underwent gel purification. The paper's processing steps were these. Gene usage analysis of CDR3 amino acid clonotypes relied on the approximately 68 TRBV and 14 TRBJ segments identified across samples. Filtered high-quality paired reads were merged into contigs using COPE and FqMerger. BLAST was used to align contigs to IMGT TRBV, TRBD and TRBJ reference genes, and CDR3 was defined according to IMGT. Clonotypes above 0.1% frequency were classified as highly expanded clones. Shannon entropy served as the measure of repertoire diversity, while the Gini coefficient captured V-J evenness. A clonotype found in more than one individual was treated as public. TCRdb trimmed public reads at Q25 via fastp, called clones via MiXCR and kept in-frame beta chains. Merged by CDR3 protein, the rows form single entries marked with the most common genes and DNA. These V and J calls derive from TCRdb rather than the authors' analysis. The sample table holds some 430,000 distinct CDR3 sequences, of which 20% to 25% were seen once. The top ten clonotypes cover roughly 7.7% of the sample.

Note on this clonotype: Its antigen target is currently unknown. The sample holds no much larger clone one base away, and base qualities are not on file.

In this chain, TRBV6-2 or TRBV6-3 is recombined with TRBJ2-7; a tentative D match to TRBD1 spans 6 bases. The sequence was obtained from a female donor with Graves disease. This specimen was peripheral blood mononuclear cells (PBMCs), taken when the disease was refractory, from a patient treated with antithyroid drugs. At the DNA level, the sequence is TGTGCCAGCAGTTCCCCACAGGGAACCTTCCTCGAGCAGTACTTC. Its product reads: CASSSPQGTFLEQYF.